This T cell receptor beta chain originates from a study of CXCR3-negative and CXCR3-positive naive CD8 T cells. Per germline, CDR1 SGHTA and CDR2 FQGNSA. The CDR3 spans 16 residues. Notes on this clonotype: Its antigen is as yet unknown.

UMI labels and 5' RACE were used to prepare the TRB cDNA libraries. One entry per CDR3 protein, without DNA, is what TCRdb gives after re-calling the 5' RACE reads. Listed are approximately 90,000 distinct CDR3 sequences; 0.53% falls within the top ten. Study conclusions and caveats: Hydrophobicity was higher for TRB CDR3s found in CXCR3-positive naive cells than in CXCR3-negative naive cells.

The material sequenced was naive CXCR3+ CD8+ T cells from blood. Subset indicated: CD45RO-CCR7+CD27+CD95- naive CD8+ T cells expressing CXCR3 (TNR3+). The TCR originated in a human donor in good health. Some clones in this sample may be carry-over from other donors' samples. The chain couples TRBV7-2 to TRBJ2-1; the TCRdb call, TRBD2, lacks DNA for checking. This chain's CDR3 is CASSPTTSGLHNEQFF.